These 25 T cell receptor beta chains were all obtained from the same sample, sequenced in a study of T cells in Graves' hyperthyroidism and ophthalmopathy. What was amplified from RNA transcripts were TCR beta CDR3 regions. The HTBI primer set was used in a first-round RT-PCR of the TCR CDR3. MiXCR was run by TCRdb on the multiplex PCR reads, yielding one entry per CDR3 protein. The table records about 600,000 distinct CDR3 sequences, more than 14% of them present only once. The sequencing sample was made of blood. Receptor source: a woman aged 45 to 65 with Graves' ophthalmopathy.

This clonotype was seen repeatedly, ten times or more. The chain has TRBV27 and TRBJ2-3, with TRBD1 identical over 8 bases. V shed 6 bases and J 2 bases; nucleotides not matched to a gene: 16. The length of the CDR3 is 18 residues. In germline, CDR1 is MNHEY, CDR2 SMNVEV (reference sequence). The CDR3 DNA reads as TGTGCCAGCAGCCGCCAAACGAGGACAGGGTTACACACAGATACGCAGTATTTT. Its protein is CASSRQTRTGLHTDTQYF.

This clonotype has only a few counts. This chain connects TRBV9 to TRBJ2-7, with 7 nucleotides matching TRBD1. CDR1 is SGDLS and CDR2 is YYNGEE in the germline V gene. The CDR3 totals 13 residues. V was clipped by 4 bases and J by 6 bases; unmatched bases: 7. The CDR3 is CASSTRTGGEQYF. The CDR3 bases are TGTGCCAGCAGCACCCGGACAGGTGGCGAGCAGTACTTC. The variable domain in full, completed from reference TRBV9 and TRBJ2-7, reads DSGVTQTPKHLITATGQRVTLRCSPRSGDLSVYWYQQSLDQGLQFLIQYYNGEERAKGNILERFSAQQFPDLHSELNLSSLELGDSALYFCASSTRTGGEQYFGPGTRLTVT.

This clonotype occurred many times. The chain joins TRBV7-2 to TRBJ2-1; D remains ambiguous. The CDR3 covers 16 residues. With 5 bases removed from V and 5 bases from J, the gap between germline ends came to 19 bases. Germline CDR1 is SGHTA and CDR2 is FQGNSA. The CDR3 bases are TGTGCCAGCAGCCCCCCTTGGGGTGGTGGGGACAATGAGCAGTTCTTC. It is translated as CASSPPWGGGDNEQFF.

This rearrangement joins TRBV7-2 to TRBJ2-7; 11 bases align to TRBD2. The CDR3 has 19 amino acids. CDR1 and CDR2 from the germline V gene are SGHTA and FQGNSA. V lost 1 base to trimming and J lost 1 base; unmatched junction nucleotides: 12. CDR3: CASSLEGVAGGPLSYEQYF. Here the CDR3 DNA reads TGTGCCAGCAGCTTAGAGGGCGTAGCGGGAGGGCCGCTGTCCTACGAGCAGTACTTC.

This clonotype appeared many times. The chain employs TRBV10-3 and TRBJ2-1; 15 nucleotides agree with TRBD2. V lost 4 bases, J lost 2 bases, and 6 bases stayed unmatched. Germline lookup yields CDR1 ENHRY and CDR2 SYGVKD. The CDR3 contains 18 residues. This CDR3 reads CAISAGLAGGGTYNEQFF. CDR3 nucleotides: TGTGCCATCAGTGCGGGACTAGCGGGAGGCGGGACCTACAATGAGCAGTTCTTC.

This clonotype has a count of ten or more. The chain uses TRBV27 and TRBJ2-7, with 7 bases fitting TRBD2. Losses at the gene ends were 5 bases for V and 0 bases for J; bases not matched to a gene: 7. CDR1 is MNHEY, CDR2 SMNVEV, per germline (reference sequence). This CDR3 is 15 amino acids long. CDR3 nucleotides: TGTGCCAGCAGTACAGGACTAGGTAGCTCCTACGAGCAGTACTTC. The encoded protein is CASSTGLGSSYEQYF.

This clonotype has at least ten counts. The rearrangement links TRBV6-1 to TRBJ1-1; a weak D match, TRBD1 (5 bases). V lost 5 bases to trimming and J lost 0 bases, with 10 bases between them. This CDR3 spans 14 amino acids. From germline, CDR1 is MNHNS and CDR2 SASEGT. The CDR3 bases are TGTGCCAGCAGTAACTTCAGGGTGAACACTGAAGCTTTCTTT. This gives the protein CASSNFRVNTEAFF.

The chain couples TRBV20-1 to TRBJ1-6, with D hard to call. The CDR3 consists of 16 residues. Germline CDR1 reads DFQATT; CDR2 reads SNEGSKA (reference sequence). Deletions cut 0 bases from V and 1 base from J, with 10 bases between. The CDR3 nucleotides read TGCAGTGCTAGAGATGTTACGGGATCCTATAATTCACCCCTCCACTTT. As protein: CSARDVTGSYNSPLHF.

This clonotype was observed once. A much larger clone lies one base from this, so it may be a read error. The chain has TRBV24-1 and TRBJ2-1; 9 nucleotides agree with TRBD2. V dropped 5 bases and J dropped 11; count of bases not matched to a gene: 9. CDR3 length: 14 amino acids. Germline CDR1 KGHDR, CDR2 SFDVKD. The CDR3 sequence: CATSVRGRAHKQFF. Written as DNA, the CDR3 is TGTGCCACCAGTGTACGCGGGAGGGCCCATAAGCAGTTCTTC.

This clonotype occurred many times. This rearrangement joins TRBV20-1 to TRBJ1-2, with TRBD1 matching 10 bases. Germline values: CDR1 DFQATT, CDR2 SNEGSKA (reference sequence). The CDR3 covers 16 residues. The J segment lost 4 bases and the V segment lost 0 bases, leaving 8 bases of the junction unmatched. DNA for the CDR3: TGCAGTGCTAGAGATGTGACAGGGGGCAGAGGCTATGGCTACACCTTC. Translated: CSARDVTGGRGYGYTF.

The gene calls are TRBV19 and TRBJ2-1, with 10 nucleotides matching TRBD2. The CDR3 sequence is 16 residues long. The V gene end was trimmed by 6 bases and the J gene end by 2 bases; junction bases not matched to a gene: 7. Germline CDR1 reads LNHDA; CDR2 reads SQIVND (reference sequence). The CDR3 nucleotides are TGTGCCAGTAGCCAACCTAGCGGGAGTACCTACAATGAGCAGTTCTTC. The encoded protein is CASSQPSGSTYNEQFF. The full variable domain, in which reference TRBV19 and TRBJ2-1 provide the parts outside the CDR3, is DGGITQSPKYLFRKEGQNVTLSCEQNLNHDAMYWYRQDPGQGLRLIYYSQIVNDFQKGDIAEGYSVSREKKESFPLTVTSAQKNPTAFYLCASSQPSGSTYNEQFFGPGTRLTVL.

This clonotype has a count of ten or more. The V gene is TRBV12-3 or TRBV12-4, the J gene TRBJ2-1; no clear D gene. Trimming removed 6 bases from V and 3 bases from J, with 15 bases in between. This CDR3 has 15 amino acids. CDR3 protein: CASSQTYSGYNEQFF. CDR3 nucleotides: TGTGCCAGCAGCCAAACTTACTCGGGCTACAATGAGCAGTTCTTC.

Many counts were recorded for this clonotype. This chain joins TRBV28 and TRBJ1-1; tentatively, D is TRBD1 (5 bases). This CDR3 spans 14 amino acids. CDR1 MDHEN and CDR2 SYDVKM come from the germline V gene. The V end was cut by 1 base, the J end by 1 base, with 7 bases between. CDR3 protein: CASSLSGTNTEAFF. As DNA, the CDR3 is TGTGCCAGCAGTTTATCAGGGACGAACACTGAAGCTTTCTTT.

This clonotype appeared a few times. The rearrangement links TRBV20-1 to TRBJ2-7; 14 bases align to TRBD2. After removal of 1 base from V and 2 bases from J, the junction contained 16 bases not matched to a gene. The CDR3 contains 20 residues. Germline V lookup: CDR1 DFQATT, CDR2 SNEGSKA (reference sequence). CDR3 residues: CSARAPRPGLAGARTYEQYF. The CDR3 nucleotides are TGCAGTGCTAGAGCCCCCCGTCCGGGACTAGCGGGAGCGCGTACCTACGAGCAGTACTTC.

This clonotype showed up many times. The chain links TRBV13 to TRBJ1-2; the D is unclear. This CDR3 has 14 residues. The V gene lost 2 bases and the J gene lost 6 bases, with 13 bases spanning the gap. CDR1 is PRHDT and CDR2 is FYEKMQ in the germline V gene (reference sequence). This chain's CDR3 is CASSLLSGNDGYTF. Here the CDR3 DNA reads TGTGCCAGCAGCTTATTATCTGGGAACGATGGCTACACCTTC. Full variable domain (missing parts from reference TRBV13 and TRBJ1-2): AAGVIQSPRHLIKEKRETATLKCYPIPRHDTVYWYQQGPGQDPQFLISFYEKMQSDKGSIPDRFSAQQFSDYHSELNMSSLELGDSALYFCASSLLSGNDGYTFGSGTRLTVV.

This clonotype occurred many times. J is TRBJ2-7 and V is TRBV3-1; no definite D call. Trimming took 0 bases from V and 9 from J, leaving 12 bases between them. CDR3 length: 13 amino acids. The germline V gene encodes CDR1 LGHDT and CDR2 YNNKEL (reference sequence). The CDR3: CASSQEPRTAQYF. CDR3 DNA: TGTGCCAGCAGCCAAGAACCTCGTACAGCGCAGTACTTC.

This clonotype was seen many times. This chain connects TRBV12-3 or TRBV12-4 to TRBJ2-1; 9 bases agree with TRBD2. CDR3 size: 13 residues. V lost 7 bases, J lost 7 bases, and 5 bases stayed unmatched. The CDR3 region has the DNA TGTGCCAGCATGGTACTAGCGGGTAATGAGCAGTTCTTC. Encoded protein: CASMVLAGNEQFF.

This clonotype has just a few counts. The gene calls are TRBV2 and TRBJ1-6; D is uncertain. Per the germline V gene, CDR1 is SNHLY and CDR2 is FYNNEI. The CDR3 consists of 13 residues. With 3 bases removed from V and 8 bases from J, the gap between germline ends came to 8 bases. For the CDR3, the DNA is TGTGCCAGCAGTGAGGGTTGGGATTCACCCCTCCACTTT. Amino acid sequence: CASSEGWDSPLHF.

This clonotype was seen repeatedly, ten times or more. This chain links TRBV6-2 or TRBV6-3 with TRBJ2-5, with TRBD2 matching 11 bases. The CDR3 spans 16 residues. CDR1 and CDR2 from the germline V gene are MNHEY and SVGEGT. V was pared by 5 bases and J by 4 bases, with 9 bases of the junction left unmatched. CDR3 sequence (DNA): TGTGCCAGCAGTAAAACTAGCGGGAGCCTGGGAGAGACCCAGTACTTC. Protein: CASSKTSGSLGETQYF.

This clonotype appeared many times. The V call is TRBV27, the J call TRBJ1-2; D is unresolved. In germline, CDR1 is MNHEY, CDR2 SMNVEV (reference sequence). The CDR3 sequence is 14 residues long. Trimming stripped 5 bases from V and 4 bases from J, with 14 bases between. The CDR3: CASSPSPTFYGYTF. CDR3 coding DNA: TGTGCCAGCAGTCCGAGCCCGACATTCTATGGCTACACCTTC.

Turning to this clonotype: With a much larger clone just one base away, this may be a read error. V gene TRBV19 combines with J gene TRBJ2-2; 7 positions agree with TRBD2. Germline-derived CDR1 and CDR2 are LNHDA and SQIVND (reference sequence). The CDR3 is 15 residues long. V dropped 4 bases and J dropped 6; count of bases not matched to a gene: 8. CDR3 sequence: CASSTSGAGAGELFF. Written as DNA, the CDR3 is TGTGCCAGTAGTACTTCTGGGGCGGGGGCCGGGGAGCTGTTTTTT.

This clonotype was observed a few times. The chain has TRBV6-1 and TRBJ2-1; 13 bases fit TRBD2. Germline V CDR1 and CDR2: MNHNS, SASEGT. V lost 6 bases, J lost 7 bases, and 3 bases stayed unmatched. The CDR3 runs 14 residues. The CDR3 DNA reads TGTGCCAGCAGCGAGACTAGCGGGAGGAATGAGCAGTTCTTC. This sequence encodes CASSETSGRNEQFF.

The chain couples TRBV28 to TRBJ2-7; TRBD2 matches 13 bases. CDR3 length: 17 residues. J lost 1 base, V lost 5 bases, and 8 bases had no gene match. Germline loops: CDR1 MDHEN, CDR2 SYDVKM. This CDR3 reads CASSPLLAGGPSYEQYF. The CDR3 coding sequence is TGTGCCAGCAGTCCCTTACTAGCGGGAGGGCCGTCCTACGAGCAGTACTTC. The entire variable domain, with the rest obtained from reference TRBV28 and TRBJ2-7, is as follows: DVKVTQSSRYLVKRTGEKVFLECVQDMDHENMFWYRQDPGLGLRLIYFSYDVKMKEKGDIPEGYSVSREKKERFSLILESASTNQTSMYLCASSPLLAGGPSYEQYFGPGTRLTVT.

This chain connects TRBV6-1 to TRBJ1-5; D possibly corresponds to TRBD1 (6 bases). Deletions cut 6 bases from V and 6 bases from J, with 12 bases between. This CDR3 comprises 13 residues. Looked up from germline, CDR1 is MNHNS and CDR2 is SASEGT. CDR3 sequence: CASRPGVSQPQHF. The CDR3 nucleotides read TGTGCCAGCAGACCAGGGGTGAGTCAGCCCCAGCATTTT.

The rearrangement links TRBV6-2 or TRBV6-3 to TRBJ1-6; maybe TRBD1 (5 bases). The V gene's germline CDR1 is MNHEY and CDR2 SVGEGT. V lost 2 bases and J 14 bases, leaving 22 bases between the germline ends. This CDR3 is built from 16 residues. CDR3 sequence reads: CASSYDNGARVLTLHF. DNA for the CDR3: TGTGCCAGCAGTTACGACAATGGAGCCAGGGTACTCACCCTCCACTTT.